This T cell receptor (beta chain) was profiled in a study of T cells in Graves' hyperthyroidism and ophthalmopathy (dated by TCRdb to between 2019 and 2020). Context from the whole study: Peripheral blood was collected at initial diagnosis, before any treatment. The paper reports TCR Vbeta CDR3 sequencing of approximately 140 peripheral blood samples: under 45 ophthalmopathy, fewer than 85 hyperthyroidism and approximately 17 progressor patients. The approximately 100 discovery patients were randomly divided into training and test sets at a 7:3 ratio. To identify distinguishing TCR V-J signatures, a discovery cohort of some 99 patients was used, comprising some 45 with Graves' ophthalmopathy and around 60 with stable Graves' hyperthyroidism. In roughly six Graves' hyperthyroidism patients, the study also compared T-cell repertoires from thyroid tissue with T-cell repertoires from blood. Whether ophthalmopathy could be predicted prospectively was tested in an independent validation cohort made up of fewer than 20 hyperthyroidism patients plus 17 patients who later progressed to ophthalmopathy. After sampling, hyperthyroidism patients received methimazole starting at 30 mg daily, and ophthalmopathy patients received high-dose intravenous methylprednisolone.

The CDR3 measures 14 amino acids from cysteine to phenylalanine. CDR3 DNA is the only sequence kept; it has 42 bases, read in frame from the first base. V and J are truncated by 5 bases and 6 bases respectively, leaving an intervening sequence of 14 bases. Based on the germline V gene (reference sequence), the CDR1 and CDR2 sequences are LGHDT and YNNKEL. The research as a whole found: Sample size was not statistically predetermined, and blinding of investigators to group allocation was not performed. Most expanded thyroid clonotypes (frequency above 0.001) were also detected in blood, suggesting blood repertoires may reflect thyroid immune responses. In cross-validation, a model built on a 13 V-J signature told ophthalmopathy apart from stable hyperthyroidism with 85% to 90% sensitivity and approximately 81% specificity, and in testing the same model reached 80%/75%. In validation, the model predicted progression to ophthalmopathy a median of around six months before onset, with over 55% sensitivity and roughly 72% specificity.

A patient counted as having stable Graves' hyperthyroidism if no progression to ophthalmopathy occurred over 18 months of follow-up. Hyperthyroidism patients were newly diagnosed, had a disease duration of under 2 months, and were aged 18 to 65 years. Patients with uncontrolled infections, other autoimmune diseases, pregnancy or lactation were excluded. Clinical symptoms, serum thyroxine and TRAb, thyroid ultrasound, and orbital computed tomography formed the basis for the diagnoses. Ficoll-Paque density gradient centrifugation was used to isolate PBMCs from 8 to 10 ml of fresh peripheral blood. Total RNA was extracted with Trizol reagent, and quality was checked on an Agilent 2100 Bioanalyzer. The TCR beta CDR3 regions were amplified from RNA transcripts. For the first round of RT-PCR on the TCR CDR3, the HTBI primer set was used together with the Qiagen OneStep RT-PCR kit. The libraries were constructed in a second round of multiplex PCR and then size-selected and purified. The libraries were sequenced on an Illumina HiSeq2000 using paired-end 100 bp reads. The original methods were these. Raw data were processed with SOAPnuke, discarding reads with adapters, uncalled bases, mean Phred below 15, or no exact constant-primer or identifier match. COPE v1.2.5 was used to merge the high-quality paired reads, and each unique nucleotide sequence was defined as a clonotype. MiTCR v1.1 was used to align the clonotypes against IMGT TRBV, TRBD and TRBJ reference segments. The analysis was restricted to V-J combinations with a frequency above 0.0001, which together covered approximately 99% of the repertoires. The TCS score was defined as the ratio of F50 (clonal expansion) to E x V (chaos), calculated using BLOSUM62-based TCRdist between CDR3 peptides within each V-J. Welch's t-statistics and random forest reduced fewer than 550 V-J features to roughly 13, which were used in a naive Bayes classifier (R e1071). The raw public data were reprocessed by TCRdb itself: fastp quality trimming at Q25, MiXCR clonotype calling, in-frame beta chains only. Every CDR3 protein is listed once, alongside the most common genes and DNA of its rows. The V and J calls shown here were made by TCRdb, not taken from the authors' results. This sample holds under 350,000 distinct CDR3 sequences; 18% were observed only once. The ten most abundant clones make up 45% to 50% of the sample.

This clonotype was recorded at least ten times. Its target antigen remains unknown. No base quality values were provided; no much bigger clone lies one nucleotide off. This sequence was found in a woman in her fifties or sixties with Graves' hyperthyroidism. The sample comprised blood. The sequence joins TRBV3-1 to TRBJ1-5; no confident D gene assignment can be made. The encoded CDR3 is CASSSQSRGQPQHF. The sequenced DNA: TGTGCCAGCAGCTCTCAAAGCCGGGGTCAGCCCCAGCATTTT.